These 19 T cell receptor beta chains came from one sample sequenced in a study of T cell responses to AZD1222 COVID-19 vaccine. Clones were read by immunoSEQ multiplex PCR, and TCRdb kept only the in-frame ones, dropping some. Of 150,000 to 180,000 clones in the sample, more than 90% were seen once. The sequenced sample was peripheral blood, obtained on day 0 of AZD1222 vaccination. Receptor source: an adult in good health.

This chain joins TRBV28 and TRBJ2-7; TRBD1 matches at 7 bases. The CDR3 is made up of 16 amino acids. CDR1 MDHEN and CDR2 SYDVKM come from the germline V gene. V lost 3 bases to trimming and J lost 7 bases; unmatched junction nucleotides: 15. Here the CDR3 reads CASSFTYDRVSGEQYF. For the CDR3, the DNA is TGTGCCAGCAGTTTTACGTACGACAGGGTCTCGGGGGAGCAGTACTTC.

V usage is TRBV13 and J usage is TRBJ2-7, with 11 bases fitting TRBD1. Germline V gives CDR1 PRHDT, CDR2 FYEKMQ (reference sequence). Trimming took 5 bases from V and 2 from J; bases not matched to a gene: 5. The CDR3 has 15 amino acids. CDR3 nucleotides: TGTGCCAGCAGCCCCCGGACAGGGGGCGCCTACGAGCAGTACTTC. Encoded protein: CASSPRTGGAYEQYF.

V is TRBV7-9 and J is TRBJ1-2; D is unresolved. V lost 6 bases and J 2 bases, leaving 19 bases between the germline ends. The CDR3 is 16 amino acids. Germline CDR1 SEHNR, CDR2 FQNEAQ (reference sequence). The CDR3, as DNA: TGTGCCAGCAGAGATCCAAAGGCCCCTGGGAACTATGGCTACACCTTC. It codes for CASRDPKAPGNYGYTF.

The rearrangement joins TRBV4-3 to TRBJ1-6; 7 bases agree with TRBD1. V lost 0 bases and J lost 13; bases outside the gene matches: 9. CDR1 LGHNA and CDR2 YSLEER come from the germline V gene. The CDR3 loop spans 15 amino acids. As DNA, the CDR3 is TGCGCCAGCAGCCAAGAAGGCAGGGGGGACTGGCCCCTCCACTTT. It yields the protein CASSQEGRGDWPLHF.

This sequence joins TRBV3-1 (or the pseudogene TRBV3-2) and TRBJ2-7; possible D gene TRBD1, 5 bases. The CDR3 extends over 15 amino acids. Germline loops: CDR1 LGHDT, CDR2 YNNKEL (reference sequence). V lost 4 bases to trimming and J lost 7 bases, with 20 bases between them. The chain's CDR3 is CASSPPVGAKGEQYF. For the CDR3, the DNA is TGTGCCAGCAGCCCGCCCGTTGGGGCGAAAGGTGAGCAGTACTTC.

The CDR3 DNA sequence: TGTGCCTGGAGTGAAGATAGCAATCAGCCCCAGCATTTT. Amino acids: CAWSEDSNQPQHF. The rearrangement joins TRBV30 to TRBJ1-5; D uncertain. Trimming cost V 1 base and J 0 bases, with 4 bases left between them. Germline V gives CDR1 GTSNPN, CDR2 SVGIG (reference sequence). The CDR3 is 13 amino acids.

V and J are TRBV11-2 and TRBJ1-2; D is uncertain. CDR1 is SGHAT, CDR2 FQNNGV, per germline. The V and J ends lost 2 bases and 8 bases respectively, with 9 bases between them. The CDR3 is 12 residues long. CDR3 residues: CASSLSGYGYTF. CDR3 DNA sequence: TGTGCCAGCAGCTTATCGGGCTACGGCTACACCTTC.

The CDR3 DNA follows: TGTGCCAGCAGCCCAGCAAGGGAGTTCGGAAACACCATATATTTT. This gives the protein CASSPAREFGNTIYF. V usage is TRBV7-2 and J usage is TRBJ1-3; D is ambiguous. Germline V gives CDR1 SGHTA, CDR2 FQGNSA. Trimming took 5 bases from V and 4 from J, leaving 15 bases between them. This CDR3 spans 15 amino acids.

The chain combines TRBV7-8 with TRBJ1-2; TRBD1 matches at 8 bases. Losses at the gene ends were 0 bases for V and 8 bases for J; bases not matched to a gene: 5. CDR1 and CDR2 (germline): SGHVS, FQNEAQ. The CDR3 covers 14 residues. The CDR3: CASSLALDRGGYTF. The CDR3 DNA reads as TGTGCCAGCAGCTTAGCCCTCGACAGGGGCGGCTACACCTTC.

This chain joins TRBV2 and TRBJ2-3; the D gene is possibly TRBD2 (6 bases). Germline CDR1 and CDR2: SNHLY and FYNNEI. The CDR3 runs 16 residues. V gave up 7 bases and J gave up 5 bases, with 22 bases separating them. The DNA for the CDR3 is TGTGCCAGCACGAATGAAGGGCGGGGAGGAAGAGATACGCAGTATTTT. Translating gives CASTNEGRGGRDTQYF.

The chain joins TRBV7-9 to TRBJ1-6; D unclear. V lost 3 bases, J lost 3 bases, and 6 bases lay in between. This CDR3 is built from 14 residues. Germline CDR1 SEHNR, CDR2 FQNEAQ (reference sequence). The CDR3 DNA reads TGTGCCAGCAGCTTCAGACACTATAATTCACCCCTCCACTTT. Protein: CASSFRHYNSPLHF.

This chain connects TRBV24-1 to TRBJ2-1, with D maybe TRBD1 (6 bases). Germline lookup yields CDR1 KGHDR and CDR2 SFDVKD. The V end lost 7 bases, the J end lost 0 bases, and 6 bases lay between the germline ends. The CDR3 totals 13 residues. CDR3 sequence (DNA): TGTGCCACCAGGGACAGCTCCTACAATGAGCAGTTCTTC. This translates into CATRDSSYNEQFF.

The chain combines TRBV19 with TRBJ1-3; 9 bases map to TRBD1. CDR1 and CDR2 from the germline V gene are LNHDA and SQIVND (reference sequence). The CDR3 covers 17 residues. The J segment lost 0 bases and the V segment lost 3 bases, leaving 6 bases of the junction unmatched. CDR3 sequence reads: CASSILGTGTSGNTIYF. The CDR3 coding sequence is TGTGCCAGTAGTATTTTGGGGACAGGGACCTCTGGAAACACCATATATTTT.

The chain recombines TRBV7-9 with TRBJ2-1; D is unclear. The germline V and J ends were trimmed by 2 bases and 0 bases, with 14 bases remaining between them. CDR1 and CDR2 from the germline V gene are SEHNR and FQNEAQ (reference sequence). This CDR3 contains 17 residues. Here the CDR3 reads CASSLRVTASSYNEQFF. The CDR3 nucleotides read TGTGCCAGCAGCTTACGCGTGACGGCGAGCTCCTACAATGAGCAGTTCTTC.

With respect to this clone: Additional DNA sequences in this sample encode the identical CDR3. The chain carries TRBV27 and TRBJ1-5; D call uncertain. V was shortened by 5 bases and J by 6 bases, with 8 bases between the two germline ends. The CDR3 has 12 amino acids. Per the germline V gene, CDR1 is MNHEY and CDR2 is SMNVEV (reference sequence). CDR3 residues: CASSPSGQPQHF. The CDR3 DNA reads TGTGCCAGCAGTCCGTCCGGTCAGCCCCAGCATTTT.

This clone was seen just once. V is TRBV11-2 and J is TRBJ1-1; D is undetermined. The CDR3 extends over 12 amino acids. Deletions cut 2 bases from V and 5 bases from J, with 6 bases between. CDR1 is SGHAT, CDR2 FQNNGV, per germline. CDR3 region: CASSLRITEAFF. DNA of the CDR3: TGTGCCAGCAGCTTAAGAATAACTGAAGCTTTCTTT.

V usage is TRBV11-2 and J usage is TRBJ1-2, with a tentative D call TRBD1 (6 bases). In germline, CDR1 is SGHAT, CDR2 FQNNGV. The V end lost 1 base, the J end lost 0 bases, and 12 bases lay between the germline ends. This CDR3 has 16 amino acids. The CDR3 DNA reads TGTGCCAGCAGCTTAGGGTGGGCAGGGGCTAACTATGGCTACACCTTC. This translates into CASSLGWAGANYGYTF.

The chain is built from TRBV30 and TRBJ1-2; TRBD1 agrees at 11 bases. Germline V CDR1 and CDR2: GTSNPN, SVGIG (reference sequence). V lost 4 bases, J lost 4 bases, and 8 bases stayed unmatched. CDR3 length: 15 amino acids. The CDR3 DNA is TGTGCCTGGACCCATAAGGACAGGGGGCCCTATGGCTACACCTTC. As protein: CAWTHKDRGPYGYTF.

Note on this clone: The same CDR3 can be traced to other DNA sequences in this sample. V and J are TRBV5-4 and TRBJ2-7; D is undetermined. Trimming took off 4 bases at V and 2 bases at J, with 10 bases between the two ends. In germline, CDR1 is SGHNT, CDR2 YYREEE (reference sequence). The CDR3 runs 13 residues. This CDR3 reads CASSRDQTYEQYF. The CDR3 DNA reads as TGTGCCAGCAGCCGAGATCAGACCTACGAGCAGTACTTC.